This note documents a single TCR beta chain sequence. Its antigen is not known. Only in-frame clones appear in the TCRdb table, and some are missing; sequencing was by immunoSEQ multiplex PCR. The sample carries 2 million to 2.5 million clones, almost 96% recorded once. Investigators divided CD4+ cells into CD45RA+ naive and CD45RA-negative memory subsets. CDR3 size: 15 residues. Trimming removed 2 bases at V and 6 bases at J, with 13 bases between. CDR1 is SNHLY and CDR2 is FYNNEI in the germline V gene. The data originate from a study of shared clonotypes between healthy human individuals. The study's findings and limits: All-four-donor shared clonotypes had higher generation probabilities than non-shared clonotypes did.

The receptor was derived from a man aged 18 to 29 in good health. Material for sequencing was naive CD4+ T cells sorted from blood. Indicated subset: CD45RA+ positively selected. The rearrangement uses TRBV2 and TRBJ2-2; D is undetermined. The CDR3 DNA follows: TGTGCCAGCAGTGAAATTCCTTCAGGCGCCGGGGAGCTGTTTTTT. Protein product: CASSEIPSGAGELFF. The entire variable domain, with the rest obtained from reference TRBV2 and TRBJ2-2, is as follows: EPEVTQTPSHQVTQMGQEVILRCVPISNHLYFYWYRQILGQKVEFLVSFYNNEISEKSEIFDDQFSVERPDGSNFTLKIRSTKLEDSAMYFCASSEIPSGAGELFFGEGSRLTVL.